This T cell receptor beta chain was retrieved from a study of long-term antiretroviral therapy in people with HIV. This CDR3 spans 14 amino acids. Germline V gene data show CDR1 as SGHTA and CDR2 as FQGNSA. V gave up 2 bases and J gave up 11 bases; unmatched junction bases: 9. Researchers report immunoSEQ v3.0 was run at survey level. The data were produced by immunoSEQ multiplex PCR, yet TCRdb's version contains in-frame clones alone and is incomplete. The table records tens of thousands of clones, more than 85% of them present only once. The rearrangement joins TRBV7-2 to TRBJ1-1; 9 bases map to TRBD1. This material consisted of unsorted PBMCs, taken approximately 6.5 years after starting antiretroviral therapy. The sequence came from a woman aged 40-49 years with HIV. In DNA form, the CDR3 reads TGTGCCAGCAGCTTAAAGTCAACAGGGGGCGGGGCTTTCTTT. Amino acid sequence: CASSLKSTGGGAFF.